A selection of T cell receptor beta chains follows, all from one sample in a study of cytomegalovirus exposure and HLA in healthy donors. Clones were read by immunoSEQ multiplex PCR, and TCRdb kept only the in-frame ones, dropping some. The data show some 180,000 clones, roughly 82% seen once. Source material: PBMCs. These TCRs come from a man aged 40-49 years in good health and CMV-seronegative. The CDR3 runs from the conserved cysteine through the conserved F or W. The order of the fields is CDR3 protein, CDR3 DNA, J gene, V gene, clone size, D gene. The D gene is left open where the match is weak. Rows may omit the clone size; those that give it use once, few, many or a size class.

CDR3: CASSEALAGGEKLFF
DNA: TGTGCCAGCAGTGAAGCTTTGGCAGGGGGAGAAAAACTGTTTTTT
J: TRBJ1-4
V: TRBV6-1
size: -
D: TRBD1

CDR3: CASSLLAGGYNEQFF
DNA: TGCGCCAGCAGCTTACTAGCGGGGGGGTACAATGAGCAGTTCTTC
J: TRBJ2-1
V: TRBV5-1
size: -
D: TRBD2

CDR3: CASSYSRRAGTEAFF
DNA: TGTGCCAGCAGTTACTCTCGGAGGGCGGGCACTGAAGCTTTCTTT
J: TRBJ1-1
V: TRBV6-5
size: few
D: -

CDR3: CASSLQGGNTEAFF
DNA: TGTGCCAGCAGCTTACAAGGAGGGAACACTGAAGCTTTCTTT
J: TRBJ1-1
V: TRBV7-2
size: -
D: -

CDR3: CSVVTGGPGYEQYF
DNA: TGCAGCGTTGTGACAGGCGGCCCGGGCTACGAGCAGTACTTC
J: TRBJ2-7
V: TRBV29-1
size: -
D: -

CDR3: CASSSPRGKSYEQYF
DNA: TGTGCCAGCAGTTCCCCACGGGGGAAGTCCTACGAGCAGTACTTC
J: TRBJ2-7
V: TRBV28
size: -
D: -

CDR3: CASSQDGTGTVNIQYF
DNA: TGTGCCAGCAGCCAAGATGGGACCGGGACAGTAAACATTCAGTACTTC
J: TRBJ2-4
V: TRBV4-2
size: -
D: TRBD1

CDR3: CASSLGSRGRSPYEQYF
DNA: TGTGCCAGCAGCTTAGGTTCTCGGGGGAGGTCCCCCTACGAGCAGTACTTC
J: TRBJ2-7
V: TRBV11-2
size: -
D: -

CDR3: CASSRRTLGTKNEKLFF
DNA: TGCGCCAGCAGCCGACGAACTTTAGGGACTAAGAATGAAAAACTGTTTTTT
J: TRBJ1-4
V: TRBV4-3
size: -
D: -

CDR3: CASELALGTNEQFF
DNA: TGTGCCAGCGAACTAGCCCTCGGGACTAATGAGCAGTTCTTC
J: TRBJ2-1
V: TRBV6-5
size: -
D: -

CDR3: CASSVGTGSYNEQFF
DNA: TGTGCCAGCAGTGTTGGGACAGGGTCATACAATGAGCAGTTCTTC
J: TRBJ2-1
V: TRBV6-5
size: -
D: TRBD1

CDR3: CASSYSVGSSYNEQFF
DNA: TGTGCCAGCAGTTACTCGGTCGGGAGCTCCTACAATGAGCAGTTCTTC
J: TRBJ2-1
V: TRBV6-5
size: -
D: -

CDR3: CASSEPGSPLHF
DNA: TGTGCCAGCAGTGAACCGGGTTCACCCCTCCACTTT
J: TRBJ1-6
V: TRBV2
size: once
D: -

CDR3: CASSQDHQFPYSPLHF
DNA: TGCGCCAGCAGCCAAGATCACCAGTTTCCCTATTCACCCCTCCACTTT
J: TRBJ1-6
V: TRBV4-3
size: -
D: -

CDR3: CASRTGSTSYEQYF
DNA: TGTGCCAGCAGAACGGGGTCGACATCCTACGAGCAGTACTTC
J: TRBJ2-7
V: TRBV11-3
size: few
D: -

CDR3: CATSSHRGSSEKLFF
DNA: TGTGCCACCAGCTCCCACAGGGGATCCTCCGAAAAACTGTTTTTT
J: TRBJ1-4
V: TRBV15
size: -
D: TRBD1

CDR3: CASSLGDRVNTEAFF
DNA: TGCGCCAGCAGCTTGGGGGACAGGGTGAACACTGAAGCTTTCTTT
J: TRBJ1-1
V: TRBV5-1
size: -
D: TRBD1

CDR3: CASSLQGAGEKLFF
DNA: TGTGCCAGCAGTTTGCAGGGGGCTGGGGAAAAACTGTTTTTT
J: TRBJ1-4
V: TRBV28
size: once
D: TRBD1

CDR3: CASSSLDRASGNTIYF
DNA: TGTGCCAGCAGTTCACTAGACAGGGCGTCTGGAAACACCATATATTTT
J: TRBJ1-3
V: TRBV6-6
size: -
D: TRBD1

CDR3: CASSLLGGAEAFF
DNA: TGTGCCAGCAGCCTACTGGGAGGCGCTGAAGCTTTCTTT
J: TRBJ1-1
V: TRBV28
size: -
D: -

CDR3: CASSPRRDEQFF
DNA: TGTGCCAGCAGCCCCCGGAGGGATGAGCAGTTCTTC
J: TRBJ2-1
V: TRBV9
size: -
D: -

CDR3: CAISSSLTVAYEQYF
DNA: TGTGCCATCAGCTCTTCTCTGACAGTTGCCTACGAGCAGTACTTC
J: TRBJ2-7
V: TRBV10-3
size: -
D: -

CDR3: CASSFQGNTEAFF
DNA: TGTGCCAGCAGCTTCCAGGGTAACACTGAAGCTTTCTTT
J: TRBJ1-1
V: TRBV7-2
size: few
D: -

CDR3: CASSPQGQNTEAFF
DNA: TGTGCCAGCTCACCTCAGGGTCAGAACACTGAAGCTTTCTTT
J: TRBJ1-1
V: TRBV18
size: -
D: -

CDR3: CASSVGYRDTGGDTQYF
DNA: TGTGCCAGCAGCGTAGGGTACCGGGACACCGGGGGGGATACGCAGTATTTT
J: TRBJ2-3
V: TRBV9
size: -
D: -

CDR3: CASSQSRAAGGIQYF
DNA: TGCGCCAGCAGTCAATCAAGGGCGGCAGGGGGTATTCAGTACTTC
J: TRBJ2-4
V: TRBV23-1
size: -
D: TRBD1

CDR3: CASRVSGGYEQYF
DNA: TGTGCCAGCAGGGTTAGCGGGGGCTACGAGCAGTACTTC
J: TRBJ2-7
V: TRBV14
size: -
D: TRBD2

CDR3: CASSLGGTGNTIYF
DNA: TGCGCCAGCAGCTTAGGGGGCACTGGAAACACCATATATTTT
J: TRBJ1-3
V: TRBV5-1
size: -
D: TRBD1

CDR3: CASSSIKSGNTGELFF
DNA: TGTGCCAGCAGTTCTATTAAAAGCGGGAACACCGGGGAGCTGTTTTTT
J: TRBJ2-2
V: TRBV27
size: -
D: -

CDR3: CASTPRGTGLDTEAFF
DNA: TGTGCCAGCACCCCCCGAGGGACAGGACTAGACACTGAAGCTTTCTTT
J: TRBJ1-1
V: TRBV5-4
size: few
D: TRBD1

CDR3: CSVETGKYGYTF
DNA: TGCAGCGTTGAGACAGGGAAATATGGCTACACCTTC
J: TRBJ1-2
V: TRBV29-1
size: -
D: TRBD1

CDR3: CASSAPAGTPNSPLHF
DNA: TGTGCCAGCAGTGCGCCCGCCGGGACACCTAATTCACCCCTCCACTTT
J: TRBJ1-6
V: TRBV27
size: -
D: -

CDR3: CASRDRGLRNTEAFF
DNA: TGTGCCAGCAGAGACAGGGGATTGAGGAACACTGAAGCTTTCTTT
J: TRBJ1-1
V: TRBV27
size: -
D: TRBD1

CDR3: CASSPRQGAGTGELFF
DNA: TGTGCCAGCAGCCCCCGACAGGGGGCCGGGACCGGGGAGCTGTTTTTT
J: TRBJ2-2
V: TRBV5-6
size: -
D: TRBD1

CDR3: CASSLGLNSYEQYF
DNA: TGCGCCAGCAGCTTGGGACTTAACTCCTACGAGCAGTACTTC
J: TRBJ2-7
V: TRBV5-1
size: -
D: -

CDR3: CASSVAQATYEQYF
DNA: TGTGCCAGCAGCGTAGCTCAGGCGACCTACGAGCAGTACTTC
J: TRBJ2-7
V: TRBV9
size: -
D: -

CDR3: CASSHPKQGVGYTF
DNA: TGCGCCAGCAGCCACCCAAAACAGGGCGTTGGCTACACCTTC
J: TRBJ1-2
V: TRBV5-1
size: once
D: -

CDR3: CAISVNRGDYGYTF
DNA: TGTGCCATCAGTGTAAACAGGGGAGACTATGGCTACACCTTC
J: TRBJ1-2
V: TRBV10-3
size: -
D: TRBD1

CDR3: CASSLAGAEETQYF
DNA: TGTGCCAGCAGCTTAGCGGGGGCCGAAGAGACCCAGTACTTC
J: TRBJ2-5
V: TRBV7-6
size: -
D: -

CDR3: CASSPLGGGGELFF
DNA: TGTGCCAGCAGCCCACTCGGGGGGGGCGGGGAGCTGTTTTTT
J: TRBJ2-2
V: TRBV7-3
size: -
D: TRBD2

CDR3: CASTVRAANTGELFF
DNA: TGTGCCAGTACCGTGAGGGCTGCGAACACCGGGGAGCTGTTTTTT
J: TRBJ2-2
V: TRBV19
size: -
D: -

CDR3: CASSKGEREWTGELFF
DNA: TGTGCCAGCAGCAAAGGTGAGCGGGAGTGGACCGGGGAGCTGTTTTTT
J: TRBJ2-2
V: TRBV21-1
size: -
D: -

CDR3: CASSLEQGEYGYTF
DNA: TGTGCCAGCAGCTTGGAACAGGGAGAGTATGGCTACACCTTC
J: TRBJ1-2
V: TRBV5-4
size: few
D: -

CDR3: CASSSSYIYNEQFF
DNA: TGTGCCAGCAGCTCCTCTTACATCTACAATGAGCAGTTCTTC
J: TRBJ2-1
V: TRBV11-2
size: -
D: -

CDR3: CASRNRGAPYEQYF
DNA: TGTGCCAGCAGGAACAGGGGGGCCCCCTACGAGCAGTACTTC
J: TRBJ2-7
V: TRBV28
size: -
D: TRBD1

CDR3: CASSSIRQGSTDTQYF
DNA: TGTGCCAGCAGCTCAATCAGACAGGGAAGCACAGATACGCAGTATTTT
J: TRBJ2-3
V: TRBV5-6
size: -
D: TRBD1

CDR3: CAISGRGTGGSYEQYF
DNA: TGTGCCATCAGTGGACGGGGGACAGGGGGCTCCTACGAGCAGTACTTC
J: TRBJ2-7
V: TRBV10-3
size: -
D: TRBD1

CDR3: CASSYLAGGHTGELFF
DNA: TGTGCCAGCAGTTATCTAGCGGGGGGGCACACCGGGGAGCTGTTTTTT
J: TRBJ2-2
V: TRBV6-5
size: -
D: TRBD2

CDR3: CASSLDRASGNTIYF
DNA: TGTGCCAGCAGCTTAGACAGGGCGTCTGGAAACACCATATATTTT
J: TRBJ1-3
V: TRBV7-2
size: -
D: -

CDR3: CASSSPGQANQPQHF
DNA: TGTGCCAGCAGTTCCCCGGGACAGGCTAATCAGCCCCAGCATTTT
J: TRBJ1-5
V: TRBV28
size: -
D: TRBD1

CDR3: CASRQGTSYNSPLHF
DNA: TGTGCCAGTAGACAGGGGACCTCCTATAATTCACCCCTCCACTTT
J: TRBJ1-6
V: TRBV9
size: -
D: TRBD1

CDR3: CASSMGQGELYGYTF
DNA: TGTGCCAGCTCGATGGGACAGGGTGAACTCTATGGCTACACCTTC
J: TRBJ1-2
V: TRBV18
size: once
D: TRBD1

CDR3: CASSGAGGRGANVLTF
DNA: TGTGCCAGCAGTGGGGCAGGGGGCAGAGGGGCCAACGTCCTGACTTTC
J: TRBJ2-6
V: TRBV28
size: -
D: TRBD1